This T cell receptor (beta chain) was obtained from a study of PD-1 blockade in classical Hodgkin lymphoma. Study-level points and caveats: Nivolumab initiated under 1 year post-ASCT led to patient exclusion. Baseline diversity was lower in partial responders and progressors than complete responders. TCR diversity rose significantly by C4D1 in CD4+ but not CD8+ cells.

The V gene end was trimmed by 4 bases and the J gene end by 4 bases; junction bases not matched to a gene: 6. The length of the CDR3 is 14 residues. The V gene's germline CDR1 is SGHVS and CDR2 FNYEAQ. Comments on this clone: The antigen is undetermined.

Clones were read by immunoSEQ multiplex PCR, and TCRdb kept only the in-frame ones, dropping some. The sample lists around 45,000 clones, roughly 86% seen once, with roughly a tenth in the top ten. Every single patient, without exception, relapsed after autologous stem cell transplantation, and brentuximab vedotin exposure varied. Best overall response was complete response, partial response or progressive disease in these relapsed/refractory classical Hodgkin lymphoma patients. This chain uses TRBV7-6 with TRBJ2-5; 7 bases map to TRBD1. The sequenced sample was peripheral blood mononuclear cells (PBMCs), obtained at baseline. The receptor's source is a human donor with classical Hodgkin lymphoma. The CDR3 loop reads CASSSRQGGETQYF. The CDR3 region has the DNA TGTGCCAGCAGCTCCCGACAGGGCGGAGAGACCCAGTACTTC.